This T cell receptor beta chain was identified in a study of blood T cell repertoires in COVID-19. Overall study: Acute and convalescent COVID-19 samples came from the United States, Italy and Spain. In each case, the material was cDNA or gDNA derived from T cells, B-cell-depleted T cells, or PBMCs.

Per the study methods: Estimated nucleated cell counts came from reference gene primer amplification. TCRdb keeps only in-frame clones here, not all; method: immunoSEQ multiplex PCR. V and J calls and clone size come straight from that table; D and trimming were deduced from the DNA. The profile shows fewer than 200,000 clones, roughly nine tenths of them singletons. This TCR was sampled from a man between 65 and 80 years old with active or convalescent COVID-19. The material sequenced was peripheral blood.

The CDR3 loop is CASSASEEYTEAFF. DNA of the CDR3: TGCGCCAGCAGCGCCTCCGAGGAGTACACTGAAGCTTTCTTT. The gene calls are TRBV5-1 and TRBJ1-1; no clear D gene. This CDR3 spans 14 amino acids. The germline V gene has CDR1 SGHRS and CDR2 YFSETQ. V was cut by 4 bases and J by 3 bases, with 13 bases left in between.